This T cell receptor beta chain is drawn from a study of blood T cell repertoires in COVID-19. This table comes from immunoSEQ multiplex PCR, and its TCRdb copy is limited to in-frame clones, with some not included. The sample holds roughly 400,000 clones, 88% seen once. J lost 1 base, V lost 6 bases, and 3 bases had no gene match. CDR1 MNHEY and CDR2 SVGAGI come from the germline V gene. This CDR3 has 14 amino acids. The receptor was isolated from a woman aged 40 to 50 with acute COVID-19. The specimen sequenced was PBMCs or T cells enriched from blood (not recorded which). The chain has TRBV6-5 and TRBJ2-3; 8 positions match TRBD2. This chain's CDR3 is CASRLRGGTDTQYF. CDR3 DNA: TGTGCCAGCAGATTGCGGGGGGGCACAGATACGCAGTATTTT.